The 29 T cell receptor beta chains given below trace back to one sample, sequenced in a study of blood T cell repertoires in COVID-19. Some clones are missing from TCRdb's copy, which holds only in-frame ones; the method was immunoSEQ multiplex PCR. The table includes more than 300,000 clones, 88% detected once. Sequencing was carried out using PBMCs or T cells enriched from blood (not recorded which). Source of these receptors: a woman aged 18-35 years who had recovered from COVID-19.

This chain joins TRBV6-5 and TRBJ1-2, with D maybe TRBD1 (6 bases). The length of the CDR3 is 13 residues. Looked up from germline, CDR1 is MNHEY and CDR2 is SVGAGI. The germline V and J ends were trimmed by 9 bases and 2 bases, with 13 bases remaining between them. CDR3 in amino acids: CARPDRRNYGYTF. CDR3 nucleotide sequence: TGTGCCAGGCCCGACAGGCGAAACTATGGCTACACCTTC.

The genes are TRBV28 and TRBJ1-6; D unresolved. The germline V gene encodes CDR1 MDHEN and CDR2 SYDVKM. Trimming removed 4 bases from V and 8 bases from J, with 21 bases in between. The CDR3 runs to 17 residues. This CDR3 reads CASSSFSRGKVDSPLHF. Written as DNA, the CDR3 is TGTGCCAGCAGTTCTTTTAGTCGGGGAAAGGTTGATTCACCCCTCCACTTT.

The chain has TRBV28 and TRBJ1-2, with a possible D match to TRBD1 (5 bases). In germline, CDR1 is MDHEN, CDR2 SYDVKM. The CDR3 sequence is 15 residues long. The V end was cut by 3 bases, the J end by 5 bases, with 16 bases between. CDR3 amino acids: CASSLRQGLGYGYTF. CDR3 coding DNA: TGTGCCAGCAGTTTGCGGCAGGGCCTTGGTTATGGCTACACCTTC.

J is TRBJ2-5 and V is TRBV10-2; TRBD2 is a possible D gene (5 bases). CDR1 is WSHSY, CDR2 SAAADI, per germline. V was pared by 0 bases and J by 5 bases, with 13 bases between. This CDR3 comprises 15 residues. The CDR3 reads CASSESRVPRETQYF. As DNA, the CDR3 is TGCGCCAGCAGTGAGTCGCGGGTGCCCAGGGAGACCCAGTACTTC.

The sample holds one count of this clone. In nucleotides, the CDR3 is TGTGCCAGTAGTTCTAGAGCAGGGTCGGTGAGATCTAGCAATCAGCCCCAGCATTTT. Its translation is CASSSRAGSVRSSNQPQHF. The chain is built from TRBV19 and TRBJ1-5; possibly TRBD1 for D (5 bases). Germline assignment: CDR1 LNHDA and CDR2 SQIVND (reference sequence). V shed 5 bases and J shed 0 bases, with 23 bases lying between them. The CDR3 is made up of 19 amino acids.

The V call is TRBV11-2, the J call TRBJ2-7; 11 bases agree with TRBD2. J gave up 1 base and V 0 bases, and 2 bases lay outside the gene matches. In germline, CDR1 is SGHAT, CDR2 FQNNGV. CDR3 length: 16 residues. CDR3 nucleotide sequence: TGTGCCAGCAGCTTAGAACTAGCGGGGGAGTCCTACGAGCAGTACTTC. Amino acids: CASSLELAGESYEQYF.

V is TRBV11-3 and J is TRBJ2-2; perhaps TRBD1 as D (6 bases). Germline-derived CDR1 and CDR2 are SGHNT and YENEEA. The CDR3 has 15 residues. V lost 4 bases to trimming and J lost 3 bases, with 12 bases between them. The CDR3 coding sequence is TGTGCCAGCAGCTCAGGGGTTCTCGACACCGGGGAGCTGTTTTTT. Residues: CASSSGVLDTGELFF.

V gene TRBV9 combines with J gene TRBJ1-4; no definite D call. The CDR3 runs to 12 residues. The V gene lost 5 bases and the J gene lost 8 bases, with 10 bases spanning the gap. The germline V gene has CDR1 SGDLS and CDR2 YYNGEE. CDR3 bases: TGTGCCAGCAGTGGGAGCCGGGAAAAACTGTTTTTT. Its protein product is CASSGSREKLFF.

This chain joins TRBV10-3 and TRBJ2-5, with TRBD2 as a possible D gene (7 bases). The V gene's germline CDR1 is ENHRY and CDR2 SYGVKD. The CDR3 sequence is 15 residues long. The germline V and J ends were trimmed by 6 bases and 1 base, with 15 bases remaining between them. As DNA, the CDR3 is TGTGCCATCAGGCGGGCGGGGGCCCCCCAAGAGACCCAGTACTTC. Its protein is CAIRRAGAPQETQYF.

The J gene is TRBJ2-7, the V gene TRBV5-1; TRBD1 matches 8 bases. CDR1 and CDR2 from the germline V gene are SGHRS and YFSETQ. V lost 5 bases and J lost 5; bases outside the gene matches: 6. The CDR3 extends over 13 amino acids. The CDR3 sequence is CASSQDRVNEQYF. The CDR3 DNA is TGCGCCAGCAGTCAGGACAGGGTCAACGAGCAGTACTTC. Full variable domain (rest looked up from reference TRBV5-1 and TRBJ2-7): KAGVTQTPRYLIKTRGQQVTLSCSPISGHRSVSWYQQTPGQGLQFLFEYFSETQRNKGNFPGRFSGRQFSNSRSEMNVSTLELGDSALYLCASSQDRVNEQYFGPGTRLTVT.

In regard to this clone: This specimen includes other DNA sequences encoding the same CDR3. The V gene is TRBV12-3 or TRBV12-4, the J gene TRBJ2-3; D might be TRBD2 (6 bases). Deletions cut 2 bases from V and 6 bases from J, with 9 bases between. The CDR3 consists of 13 residues. The CDR3 nucleotides are TGTGCCAGCAGTTTAAGGAGGGCGGATACGCAGTATTTT. Protein: CASSLRRADTQYF.

This clone appeared once. V usage is TRBV4-1 and J usage is TRBJ2-5, with D maybe TRBD1 (5 bases). Germline CDR1 and CDR2: MGHRA and YSYEKL. This CDR3 is 16 amino acids long. Trimming cost V 4 bases and J 0 bases, with 15 bases left between them. CDR3 protein: CASSLESAGYQETQYF. The CDR3 DNA sequence: TGCGCCAGCAGCCTCGAGTCCGCAGGGTACCAAGAGACCCAGTACTTC.

V gene TRBV6-2 or TRBV6-3 combines with J gene TRBJ2-7; D may be TRBD1 (6 bases). CDR1 is MNHEY and CDR2 is SVGEGT in the germline V gene. This CDR3 comprises 16 residues. Trimming shortened V by 0 bases and J by 0 bases, and 12 bases separated the two germline ends. The CDR3 protein is CASSYSTGTLSYEQYF. In DNA form, the CDR3 reads TGTGCCAGCAGTTACTCGACTGGGACACTCTCCTACGAGCAGTACTTC.

The chain uses TRBV19 and TRBJ1-1; perhaps TRBD1 as D (5 bases). V was shortened by 2 bases and J by 1 base, with 11 bases between the two germline ends. Germline V lookup: CDR1 LNHDA, CDR2 SQIVND (reference sequence). CDR3 length equals 15 residues. In DNA, the CDR3 is TGTGCCAGTAGTATATTCAGGGCTGGGAACACTGAAGCTTTCTTT. Residues: CASSIFRAGNTEAFF.

The CDR3 is CASSPRTGQSTDTQYF. DNA for the CDR3: TGTGCCAGCAGTCCGAGGACAGGTCAAAGCACAGATACGCAGTATTTT. The rearrangement joins TRBV27 to TRBJ2-3; 7 nucleotides agree with TRBD1. V trimming: 5 bases; J trimming: 0 bases; junction bases outside the gene matches: 8. CDR1 is MNHEY and CDR2 is SMNVEV in the germline V gene (reference sequence). The CDR3 extends over 16 amino acids.

The CDR3 loop reads CAISEEAHSPLHF. The CDR3 DNA is TGTGCCATCAGTGAGGAGGCCCATTCACCCCTCCACTTT. This chain uses TRBV10-3 with TRBJ1-6; D is ambiguous. The CDR3 is 13 amino acids. V was trimmed by 2 bases and J by 8 bases, leaving 7 bases between them. The germline V gene has CDR1 ENHRY and CDR2 SYGVKD.

This sequence joins TRBV24-1 and TRBJ1-2; 8 nucleotides line up with TRBD1. Germline V gene sequence: CDR1 KGHDR, CDR2 SFDVKD. V shed 11 bases and J 0 bases; nucleotides not matched to a gene: 16. The CDR3 is made up of 17 amino acids. The CDR3 here is CAIEASPGTGTNYGYTF. The CDR3, as DNA: TGTGCCATCGAGGCCTCTCCCGGGACAGGAACTAACTATGGCTACACCTTC.

The chain has TRBV5-4 and TRBJ1-2; 7 bases agree with TRBD1. Trimming removed 1 base from V and 6 bases from J; junction bases left unmatched: 6. The CDR3 is 14 amino acids. The germline gives CDR1 SGHNT, CDR2 YYREEE (reference sequence). CDR3 bases: TGTGCCAGCAGCTTGAACAACAGGGGCCATGGCTACACCTTC. Its translation is CASSLNNRGHGYTF. The variable domain in full, completed from reference TRBV5-4 and TRBJ1-2, reads ETGVTQSPTHLIKTRGQQVTLRCSSQSGHNTVSWYQQALGQGPQFIFQYYREEENGRGNFPPRFSGLQFPNYSSELNVNALELDDSALYLCASSLNNRGHGYTFGSGTRLTVV.

The chain carries TRBV11-3 and TRBJ2-1; 8 nucleotides line up with TRBD1. V shed 1 base and J 4 bases; nucleotides not matched to a gene: 3. Germline CDR1 is SGHNT and CDR2 is YENEEA. The CDR3 is 15 amino acids. The CDR3, as DNA: TGTGCCAGCAGCTTAGGCCAGGGGGCTTACAATGAGCAGTTCTTC. Translation: CASSLGQGAYNEQFF. The complete variable domain, with remaining parts taken from reference TRBV11-3 and TRBJ2-1, reads EAGVVQSPRYKIIEKKQPVAFWCNPISGHNTLYWYLQNLGQGPELLIRYENEEAVDDSQLPKDRFSAERLKGVDSTLKIQPAELGDSAVYLCASSLGQGAYNEQFFGPGTRLTVL.

The rearrangement uses TRBV27 and TRBJ2-1; tentative D call: TRBD2 (5 bases). Trimming left V 0 bases short and J 8 bases short, with 14 bases between. In germline, CDR1 is MNHEY, CDR2 SMNVEV (reference sequence). This CDR3 is built from 15 residues. CDR3 bases: TGTGCCAGCAGTTTATCTAGGCCACGGCGGGATGAGCAGTTCTTC. Encoded protein: CASSLSRPRRDEQFF.

The chain carries TRBV5-4 and TRBJ2-7, with unresolved D. Trimming stripped 4 bases from V and 0 bases from J, with 11 bases between. Germline-derived CDR1 and CDR2 are SGHNT and YYREEE (reference sequence). The CDR3 loop spans 14 amino acids. Written as DNA, the CDR3 is TGTGCCAGCAGCCTTGAGGTCTACTCCTACGAGCAGTACTTC. This codes for CASSLEVYSYEQYF.

This clone occurred a few times. This chain joins TRBV27 and TRBJ1-1; no clear D gene. The V end lost 6 bases, the J end lost 1 base, and 9 bases lay between the germline ends. The CDR3 contains 13 residues. Germline CDR1 is MNHEY and CDR2 is SMNVEV (reference sequence). CDR3 sequence: CASRRERNTEAFF. As DNA, the CDR3 is TGTGCCAGCAGGCGAGAAAGGAACACTGAAGCTTTCTTT.

The rearrangement uses TRBV5-4 and TRBJ1-2; 7 nucleotides align to TRBD1. The CDR3 contains 16 residues. CDR1 and CDR2 from the germline V gene are SGHNT and YYREEE (reference sequence). V dropped 0 bases and J dropped 3; count of bases not matched to a gene: 8. This CDR3 is CASSLAPGQQDYGYTF. The CDR3 bases are TGTGCCAGCAGCTTGGCCCCGGGACAGCAAGACTATGGCTACACCTTC.

CDR3 loop: CATSNLRTGRVRPQHF. The CDR3 nucleotides read TGTGCCACCAGCAACCTAAGGACAGGGCGAGTTAGGCCCCAGCATTTT. V usage is TRBV15 and J usage is TRBJ1-5, with TRBD1 matching 8 bases. This CDR3 is built from 16 residues. CDR1 is LNHNV, CDR2 YYDKDF, per germline (reference sequence). V trimming: 4 bases; J trimming: 9 bases; junction bases outside the gene matches: 14.

A single count supports this clone. The V gene is TRBV7-2, the J gene TRBJ2-7; D is unresolved. The CDR3 runs 13 residues. Trimming left V 2 bases short and J 9 bases short, with 14 bases between. The germline V gene has CDR1 SGHTA and CDR2 FQGNSA. This CDR3 reads CASSLPPYDGQYF. As DNA, the CDR3 is TGTGCCAGCAGCTTACCTCCCTACGATGGGCAGTACTTC.

This chain connects TRBV2 to TRBJ1-4, with D uncertain. Germline V gene data show CDR1 as SNHLY and CDR2 as FYNNEI. The CDR3 has 13 residues. V lost 7 bases to trimming and J lost 4 bases, with 10 bases between them. The DNA of the CDR3 is TGTGCCAGCAAACACGATAATAATGAAAAACTGTTTTTT. This codes for CASKHDNNEKLFF.

Points on this clone: An end of the junction differs from the germline gene, which may be a read error. The gene calls are TRBV7-9 and TRBJ1-2, with 10 bases identical to TRBD1. The CDR3 runs 14 residues. Germline CDR1 reads SEHNR; CDR2 reads FQNEAQ (reference sequence). The CDR3 spells CASSFSGQGEGLAF. The CDR3 coding sequence is TGTGCCAGCAGCTTTTCCGGACAGGGGGAAGGATTGGCCTTC.

This clone was counted a single time. This chain links TRBV10-2 with TRBJ1-5; D is undetermined. Trimming took 0 bases from V and 0 from J, leaving 27 bases between them. CDR1 WSHSY and CDR2 SAAADI come from the germline V gene. This CDR3 contains 22 residues. CDR3 nucleotide sequence: TGCGCCAGCAGTGAGTCTTTTTTCGTGAACCACTCATATTTGCATAGCAATCAGCCCCAGCATTTT. Amino acid sequence: CASSESFFVNHSYLHSNQPQHF.

This clone was seen just once. V is TRBV27 and J is TRBJ1-2; D might be TRBD1 (5 bases). The CDR3 covers 14 residues. CDR1 is MNHEY and CDR2 is SMNVEV in the germline V gene (reference sequence). V dropped 0 bases and J dropped 2 bases, with 7 bases sitting between them. DNA of the CDR3: TGTGCCAGCAGTTTATCTCCAGGGAACTATGGCTACACCTTC. Its translation is CASSLSPGNYGYTF.